This T cell receptor (beta chain) was profiled in a study of Ad26.COV2.S vaccination and SARS-CoV-2 variants. The overall study: Donor allocation was to the COV1001 Ad26.COV2.S trial arm. The study gave Ad26.COV2.S intramuscularly, once or twice 56 days apart.

Comment on this clone: Its specificity is not known.

Generated by immunoSEQ multiplex PCR, the TCRdb table keeps only in-frame clones and is missing some. The data show some 390,000 clones, with 75% to 90% seen just once and about 1.9% held by the top ten. The CDR3 spans 14 residues. Germline assignment: CDR1 KGHSY and CDR2 FQNENV. The germline V and J ends were trimmed by 0 bases and 5 bases, with 10 bases remaining between them. Treatment noted: roughly 20 received Ad26.COV2.S at low or high dose, single or two shots; roughly five received placebo; per-sample allocation not given. At day 63 after the first vaccine or placebo injection, samples were drawn. Study-wide findings and caveats: Assessments of TCR breadth and depth may have underestimated the total T cell responses.

Material: peripheral blood, obtained in a trial of Ad26.COV2.S vaccine versus placebo. The receptor's source is a person between 18 and 65 years old who received the Ad26.COV2.S COVID-19 vaccine or a placebo. The chain links TRBV16 to TRBJ2-5; D not resolved. CDR3 in amino acids: CASSQSTGTETQYF. The CDR3 DNA follows: TGTGCCAGCAGCCAATCTACGGGCACCGAGACCCAGTACTTC.